This T cell receptor (beta chain) emerged from a study of T cells in tumors after PD-1 blockade (dated by TCRdb to 2018 to 2020). For the study in its entirety: Patients were excluded if they had prior checkpoint blockade, use of systemic immunosuppressants, or recent radiotherapy or other anti-cancer therapy within 4 weeks. Pembrolizumab 200 mg every 3 weeks or cemiplimab 350 mg every 2 weeks was administered to patients. Ongoing daily vismodegib 150 mg was also given to a subset of patients during anti-PD-1 treatment. Peripheral blood samples averaged about 120,000 TCR templates (range 24,679-257,772) and 35,000 to 45,000 unique clonotypes. Paired single-cell RNA and TCR sequencing was performed on site-matched tumors from BCC or SCC patients before and after anti-PD-1 therapy. Bulk TCR sequencing was performed on about 9 peripheral blood samples from a handful of patients to compare blood and tumor clonotypes. RECIST version 1.1 was used to evaluate clinical response. What the work shows at the level of the full study, not this receptor alone: The source of novel T cell clones was not identified, and lymphoid organs or rare unexpanded clones within the tumor or the tumor periphery could be included among the possible sources. Approximately 41% of TCR clonotypes from the tumor were detected in blood, and certain novel exhausted tumor clones were present in blood collected before treatment, which suggests recruitment from the periphery.

Genomic DNA extracted from tumor biopsies or peripheral blood was used for bulk TCRbeta sequencing, with input ranging from roughly 600 ng to 6,004 ng. All patients had histologically proven advanced or metastatic basal or squamous cell carcinoma and were poor candidates for surgical resection. The basal cell carcinoma cohort comprised eleven to twelve patients, of whom roughly 8 had bulk tumor TCR sequencing. The CDR3 spans 12 residues, from the cysteine through the phenylalanine. The sequence is cut down to CDR3 DNA, 36 bases in frame from base 1. Relative to germline, V is 8 bases shorter and J is 7 bases shorter, with 15 bases between their ends. Sequences SNHLY (CDR1) and FYNNEI (CDR2) are obtained from the germline V gene. This clone was counted a few times. The specificity of this receptor is unknown. It has no much larger one-base neighbor in the sample; base qualities were not kept. The immunoSEQ platform was used to carry out deep TCRbeta sequencing. The paper's data handling went like this. Only productive rearrangements were exported from the immunoSEQ Analyzer for downstream analysis. T cell phenotypes were assigned to bulk TCRbeta clonotypes by matching to single-cell RNA+TCR-seq clones sharing the same TCRbeta sequence. Clone enrichment in tumor was computed as tumor frequency divided by PBMC frequency from bulk TCR sequencing. TCRs were sorted with GLIPH into specificity groups, meaning clusters of distinct TCRs that share CDR3 motifs and likely recognize common antigens. TCRdb mirrors the immuneACCESS table, restricted to in-frame sequences. Some clones are absent from its copies; in checked studies, under half trace to an unresolved V gene, and the reason for the others is unknown. V and J calls and clone size are copied from that table; D and trimming were computed from the DNA. The sample includes 45,000 to 60,000 clones, with more than 60% observed a single time. About 9% of the sample goes to the ten largest clones.

The specimen was PBMCs, collected before anti-PD-1 therapy. The sequence is built from TRBV2 and TRBJ2-7; the D gene is possibly TRBD1, with 6 bases matching. The clonotype comes from a human donor with advanced basal cell or squamous cell carcinoma (not recorded which). The DNA sequence follows: TGTGCCAGCGGTAATGAAGGGGGAGAGCAGTACTTC. It specifies CASGNEGGEQYF.